Listed below are T cell receptor beta chains from one sample, sequenced in a study of ipilimumab plus nivolumab after autologous stem cell transplantation. Assay used: immunoSEQ multiplex PCR; TCRdb lists only in-frame clones, some missing. The sample holds a few thousand clones, roughly three quarters seen once. Sequences were derived from PBMCs, sampled in a trial of ipilimumab plus nivolumab as post-transplant consolidation. These receptors were obtained from a male donor with multiple myeloma. Both conserved end residues are trimmed from each CDR3.

>TRBJ2-7|TRBV28
ASSFRYGQY
>TRBJ2-7|TRBV28
ASRRAYEQY
>TRBJ2-1|TRBV20-1
SVWDNEQF
>TRBJ2-5|TRBV5-1
ASSLEQGSVETQY
>TRBJ2-7|TRBV29-1
SVVDAVNSYEQY
>TRBJ2-2|TRBV5-1
ASSLVGGAGTGELF
>TRBJ2-2|TRBV7-7
ASSTDRTGELF
>TRBJ2-7|TRBV27
ASSDRTRTPYEQY
>TRBJ2-1|TRBV5-4
ASSLTGNEQF
>TRBJ2-1|TRBV11-2
ASSLGQGVNEQF
>TRBJ1-2|TRBV30
AWSVLPLGGYGYT
>TRBJ2-5|TRBV5-1
ASSVSPGETQY
>TRBJ2-6|TRBV4-1
ASSQDSPSGRVSGANVLT
>TRBJ2-1|TRBV6-4
ASSVAGELGEQF
>TRBJ1-4|TRBV19
ASRDRVNEKLF
>TRBJ1-5|TRBV6-1
ASNDMMGGNQPQH
>TRBJ2-5|TRBV16
ASSHMVTGHETQY
>TRBJ1-5|TRBV5-3
ASSIQGRQPQH
>TRBJ1-4|TRBV6-1
ASSATNEKLF
>TRBJ2-7|TRBV12-5
ASGLTAGGPYEQY
>TRBJ1-1|TRBV28
ASRFQGPEAF
>TRBJ1-4|TRBV30
AWSVQGGTNEKLF
>TRBJ2-3|TRBV5-6
ASSPAWPRLTDTQY
>TRBJ1-1|TRBV2
ASSFSQGSHTEAF
>TRBJ1-2|TRBV6-1
ASGGSLHRLGYT
>TRBJ2-2|TRBV4-1
ASRRTAGTGELF
>TRBJ2-7|TRBV2
ARKRTGGYEQY
>TRBJ2-7|TRBV6-6
ASSWGKPYEQY
>TRBJ2-7|TRBV5-4
ASSSPTDTYEQY
>TRBJ2-2|TRBV6-1
ASTGQIETGELF
>TRBJ2-3|TRBV5-1
ASRGTSGNTQY
>TRBJ2-7|TRBV14
ASSQDRLPNYEQY
>TRBJ2-2|TRBV6-7
ASSYGTGELF
>TRBJ2-1|TRBV11-3
ASSFSARINNEQF
>TRBJ1-5|TRBV27
ASSPGQGWQPQH
>TRBJ2-2|TRBV9
ASSVGTGELF
>TRBJ2-1|TRBV5-1
ASSFRPGTGSYNEQF
>TRBJ2-7|TRBV27
ASRPSGGHEQY
>TRBJ2-1|TRBV9
ASTPAGVYNEQF
>TRBJ2-1|TRBV18
ASSPDRVNYNEQF
>TRBJ2-2|TRBV25-1
ASSVGHPGGELF
>TRBJ2-5|TRBV2
ASSADRAETQY
>TRBJ1-4|TRBV5-1
ASSAGTGREEKLF
>TRBJ2-7|TRBV29-1
SVDSGSYEQY